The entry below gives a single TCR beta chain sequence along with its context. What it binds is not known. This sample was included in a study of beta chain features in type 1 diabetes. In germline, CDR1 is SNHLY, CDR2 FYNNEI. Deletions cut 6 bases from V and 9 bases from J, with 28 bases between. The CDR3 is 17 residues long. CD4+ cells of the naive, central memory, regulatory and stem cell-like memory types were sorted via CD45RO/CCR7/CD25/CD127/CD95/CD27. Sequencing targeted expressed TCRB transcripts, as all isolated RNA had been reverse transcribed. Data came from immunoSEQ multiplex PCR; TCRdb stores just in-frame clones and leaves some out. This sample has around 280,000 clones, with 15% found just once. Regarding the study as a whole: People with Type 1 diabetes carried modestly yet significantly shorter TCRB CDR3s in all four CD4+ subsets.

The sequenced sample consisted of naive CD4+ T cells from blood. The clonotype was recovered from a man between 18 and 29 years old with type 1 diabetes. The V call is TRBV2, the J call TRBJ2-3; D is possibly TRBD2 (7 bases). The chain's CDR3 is CASRARGAIAVGGTQYF. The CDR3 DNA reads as TGTGCCAGCAGAGCCCGGGGGGCGATAGCCGTTGGGGGGACGCAGTATTTT.